Shown below are 14 T cell receptor beta chains from a single sample sequenced in a study of T-cell reconstitution after alpha-beta-depleted transplantation in children. During its preparation, the TCRbeta library received unique molecular identifiers. One entry per CDR3 protein results from TCRdb running MiXCR on the PCR reads. The data hold hundreds of thousands of distinct CDR3 sequences, with around 11% observed a single time. The source was PBMCs from the stem cell graft donor, collected from the stem cell graft. The origin of the receptors is a human donor who donated a stem cell graft to a child with acute lymphoblastic leukemia.

For this clonotype: Since a much larger clone is just one base distant, this may be a read error. This chain connects TRBV29-1 to TRBJ2-1, with D possibly matching TRBD1 (6 bases). CDR3 size: 14 residues. CDR1 is SQVTM and CDR2 is ANQGSEA in the germline V gene. V lost 4 bases, J lost 1 base, and 11 bases lay in between. CDR3 residues: CSVGLRGSYNEQFF. As DNA, the CDR3 is TGCAGCGTTGGACTGAGGGGGTCCTACAATGAGCAGTTCTTC.

In this sample, this clonotype turned up many times. This chain connects TRBV27 to TRBJ1-5; D is possibly TRBD1 (5 bases). This CDR3 has 15 amino acids. Trimming removed 4 bases at V and 4 bases at J, with 14 bases between. Looked up from germline, CDR1 is MNHEY and CDR2 is SMNVEV (reference sequence). The CDR3 region is CASSWQGLGNQPQHF. The DNA of the CDR3 is TGTGCCAGCAGTTGGCAGGGTCTGGGTAATCAGCCCCAGCATTTT.

This clonotype was recorded at least ten times. The V gene is TRBV10-3, the J gene TRBJ2-5, with 10 bases matching TRBD1. CDR3 length equals 12 residues. In germline, CDR1 is ENHRY, CDR2 SYGVKD. V dropped 11 bases and J dropped 4; count of bases not matched to a gene: 4. CDR3 sequence: CAARDRGETQYF. The CDR3 bases are TGTGCCGCCCGGGACAGGGGAGAGACCCAGTACTTC.

This clonotype was seen repeatedly, ten times or more. The genes are TRBV7-9 and TRBJ1-1; no reliable D call. This CDR3 spans 12 amino acids. Germline CDR1 and CDR2: SEHNR and FQNEAQ (reference sequence). Trimming stripped 5 bases from V and 7 bases from J, with 11 bases between. This CDR3 is CASSPMDGEAFF. The CDR3 DNA reads as TGTGCCAGCAGCCCCATGGACGGTGAAGCTTTCTTT.

This clonotype appeared many times. The rearrangement joins TRBV10-3 to TRBJ1-1, with D unclear. This CDR3 has 13 residues. Germline V gives CDR1 ENHRY, CDR2 SYGVKD. V lost 6 bases, J lost 4 bases, and 12 bases lay in between. CDR3 in DNA: TGTGCCATCAGAGCAGGATTGAGCACTGAAGCTTTCTTT. Its translation is CAIRAGLSTEAFF.

The chain combines TRBV7-2 with TRBJ1-1; D not resolved. The CDR3 covers 14 residues. Germline V gene sequence: CDR1 SGHTA, CDR2 FQGNSA. Trimming left V 0 bases short and J 6 bases short, with 11 bases between. The CDR3 DNA sequence: TGTGCCAGCAGCTTAGCGGTCAGAGGATCTGAAGCTTTCTTT. This sequence encodes CASSLAVRGSEAFF.

At least ten counts were recorded for this clonotype. V gene TRBV29-1 combines with J gene TRBJ2-3, with 7 bases matching TRBD2. The V gene end was trimmed by 1 base and the J gene end by 2 bases; junction bases not matched to a gene: 9. This CDR3 contains 16 residues. Per germline, CDR1 SQVTM and CDR2 ANQGSEA. The DNA for the CDR3 is TGCAGCGTTGAAGGCCTCATGCGGGAGCACACAGATACGCAGTATTTT. It translates to CSVEGLMREHTDTQYF.

This clonotype was detected ten times or more. The rearrangement links TRBV5-6 to TRBJ1-2; D is possibly TRBD1 (5 bases). V was cut by 5 bases and J by 8 bases, with 13 bases left in between. The CDR3 runs 12 residues. Germline CDR1 is SGHDT and CDR2 is YYEEEE. The CDR3 region has the DNA TGTGCCAGCAGTTATAGCCAGGGAGGCTACACCTTC. Translation gives CASSYSQGGYTF.

At least ten counts were recorded for this clonotype. The CDR3 reads CSVGETVQETQYF. In nucleotides, the CDR3 is TGCAGCGTTGGAGAGACAGTACAAGAGACCCAGTACTTC. The chain links TRBV29-1 to TRBJ2-5; a possible D gene is TRBD1 (5 bases). This CDR3 is built from 13 residues. Trimming removed 4 bases from V and 2 bases from J, with 11 bases in between. From germline, CDR1 is SQVTM and CDR2 ANQGSEA.

This rearrangement joins TRBV5-4 to TRBJ2-1; the D is unclear. CDR1 is SGHNT and CDR2 is YYREEE in the germline V gene (reference sequence). The ends were cut back, 3 bases at V and 7 bases at J, with 14 bases in the middle. The CDR3 extends over 14 amino acids. DNA for the CDR3: TGTGCCAGCAGCTATAGACCAGTGGGGAATGAGCAGTTCTTC. Residues: CASSYRPVGNEQFF.

This clonotype was seen only once. This rearrangement joins TRBV5-6 to TRBJ2-2; 9 bases agree with TRBD1. The germline gives CDR1 SGHDT, CDR2 YYEEEE. The CDR3 spans 16 residues. J was trimmed by 5 bases and V by 1 base; bases with no gene match: 6. The DNA for the CDR3 is TGTGCCAGCAGCTTGTACGGGACAGGGATTACCGGGGAGCTGTTTTTT. Translating gives CASSLYGTGITGELFF.

This clonotype was found many times. The chain has TRBV5-5 and TRBJ1-1; a possible D gene is TRBD1 (6 bases). The CDR3 totals 15 residues. V was trimmed by 4 bases and J by 3 bases, leaving 16 bases between them. Germline lookup yields CDR1 SGHKS and CDR2 YYEKEE (reference sequence). CDR3 DNA: TGTGCCAGCAGCCCGTACAGGGTTTCTTACACTGAAGCTTTCTTT. This translates into CASSPYRVSYTEAFF.

This clonotype was counted at least ten times. This chain connects TRBV15 to TRBJ2-5; D not resolved. This CDR3 spans 14 amino acids. Germline loops: CDR1 LNHNV, CDR2 YYDKDF (reference sequence). Trimming shortened V by 2 bases and J by 5 bases, and 12 bases separated the two germline ends. This CDR3 is CATSRPTFGETQYF. The CDR3 DNA reads TGTGCCACCAGCAGACCTACTTTTGGGGAGACCCAGTACTTC.

This clonotype was found a few times. The chain uses TRBV19 and TRBJ1-2, with D perhaps matching TRBD1 (6 bases). The CDR3 consists of 13 residues. Germline-derived CDR1 and CDR2 are LNHDA and SQIVND (reference sequence). V lost 7 bases to trimming and J lost 5 bases, with 14 bases between them. CDR3 amino acids: CASTRRGVYGYTF. Here the CDR3 DNA reads TGTGCCAGTACCCGCAGGGGCGTTTATGGCTACACCTTC.